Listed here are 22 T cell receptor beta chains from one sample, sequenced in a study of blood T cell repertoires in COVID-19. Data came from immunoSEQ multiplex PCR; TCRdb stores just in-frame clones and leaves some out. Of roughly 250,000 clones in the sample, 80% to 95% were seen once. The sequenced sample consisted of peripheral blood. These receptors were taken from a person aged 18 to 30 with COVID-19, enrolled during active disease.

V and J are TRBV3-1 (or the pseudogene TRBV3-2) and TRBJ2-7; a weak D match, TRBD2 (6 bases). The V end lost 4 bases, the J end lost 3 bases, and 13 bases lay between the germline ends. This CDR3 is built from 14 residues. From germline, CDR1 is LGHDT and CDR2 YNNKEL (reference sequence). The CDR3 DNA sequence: TGTGCCAGCAGCCGGCATTCGGAGGGCTACGAGCAGTACTTC. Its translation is CASSRHSEGYEQYF.

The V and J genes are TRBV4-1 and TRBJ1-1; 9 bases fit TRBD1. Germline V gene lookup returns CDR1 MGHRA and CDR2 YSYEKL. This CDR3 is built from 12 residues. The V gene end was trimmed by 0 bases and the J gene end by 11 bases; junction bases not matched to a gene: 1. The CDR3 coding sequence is TGCGCCAGCAGCCAAGAAGGGACAGGGGCTTTCTTT. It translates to CASSQEGTGAFF.

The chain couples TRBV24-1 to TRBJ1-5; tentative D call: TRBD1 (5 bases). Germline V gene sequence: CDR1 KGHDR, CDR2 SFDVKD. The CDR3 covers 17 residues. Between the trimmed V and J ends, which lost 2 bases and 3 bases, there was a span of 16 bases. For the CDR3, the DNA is TGTGCCACCAGTGATTACCCTCGCCAGGGCTACAATCAGCCCCAGCATTTT. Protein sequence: CATSDYPRQGYNQPQHF.

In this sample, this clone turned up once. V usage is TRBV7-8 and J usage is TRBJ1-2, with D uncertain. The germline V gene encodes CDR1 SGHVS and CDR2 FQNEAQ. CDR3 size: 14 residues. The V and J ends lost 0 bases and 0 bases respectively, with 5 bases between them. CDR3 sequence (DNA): TGTGCCAGCAGCTTAGCTAGTTCTAACTATGGCTACACCTTC. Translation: CASSLASSNYGYTF. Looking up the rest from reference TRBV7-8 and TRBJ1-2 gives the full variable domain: GAGVSQSPRYKVAKRGQDVALRCDPISGHVSLFWYQQALGQGPEFLTYFQNEAQLDKSGLPSDRFFAERPEGSVSTLKIQRTQQEDSAVYLCASSLASSNYGYTFGSGTRLTVV.

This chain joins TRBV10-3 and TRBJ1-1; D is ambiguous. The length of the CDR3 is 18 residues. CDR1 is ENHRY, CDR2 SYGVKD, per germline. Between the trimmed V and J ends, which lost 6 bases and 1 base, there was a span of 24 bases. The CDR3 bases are TGTGCCATCAGGTCCTCGTTAGATTCCTCAGGAGGGAACACTGAAGCTTTCTTT. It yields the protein CAIRSSLDSSGGNTEAFF.

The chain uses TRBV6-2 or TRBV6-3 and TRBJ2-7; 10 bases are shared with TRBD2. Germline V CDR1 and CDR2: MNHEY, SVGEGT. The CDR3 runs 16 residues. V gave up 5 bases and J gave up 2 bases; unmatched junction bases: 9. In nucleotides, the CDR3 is TGTGCCAGCAGTACGAATGGACTAGCGGAAACCTACGAGCAGTACTTC. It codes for CASSTNGLAETYEQYF.

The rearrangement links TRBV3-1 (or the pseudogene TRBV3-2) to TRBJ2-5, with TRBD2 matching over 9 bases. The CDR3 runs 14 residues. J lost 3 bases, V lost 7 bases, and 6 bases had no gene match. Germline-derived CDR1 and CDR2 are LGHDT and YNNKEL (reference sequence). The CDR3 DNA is TGTGCCAGCACCGGGCTAGCGGGGAAAGAGACCCAGTACTTC. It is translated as CASTGLAGKETQYF.

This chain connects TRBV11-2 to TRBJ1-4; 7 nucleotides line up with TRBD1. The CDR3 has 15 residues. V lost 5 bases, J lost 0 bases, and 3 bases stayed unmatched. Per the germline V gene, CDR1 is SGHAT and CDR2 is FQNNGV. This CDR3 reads CASSGQVSTNEKLFF. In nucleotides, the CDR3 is TGTGCCAGCAGCGGACAGGTGTCAACTAATGAAAAACTGTTTTTT.

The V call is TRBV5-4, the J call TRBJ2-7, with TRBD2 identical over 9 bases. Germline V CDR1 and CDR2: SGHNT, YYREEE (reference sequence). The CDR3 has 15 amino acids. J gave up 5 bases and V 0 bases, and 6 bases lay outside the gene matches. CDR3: CASSLGSSGRNEQYF. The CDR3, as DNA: TGTGCCAGCAGCTTGGGGAGTAGCGGGAGAAACGAGCAGTACTTC.

In nucleotides, the CDR3 is TGTGCCAGTAGTTTCGGGATCGTCGACGAGCAGTACTTC. Its translation is CASSFGIVDEQYF. The chain is built from TRBV19 and TRBJ2-7, with D possibly TRBD2 on 5 matching bases. Germline V CDR1 and CDR2: LNHDA, SQIVND (reference sequence). This CDR3 has 13 amino acids. Trimming stripped 5 bases from V and 5 bases from J, with 13 bases between.

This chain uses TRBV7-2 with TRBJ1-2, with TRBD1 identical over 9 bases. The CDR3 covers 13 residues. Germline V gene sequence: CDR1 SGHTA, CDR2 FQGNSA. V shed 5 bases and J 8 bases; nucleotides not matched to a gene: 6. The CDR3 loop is CASSRDRAVGYTF. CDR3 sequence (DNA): TGTGCCAGCAGCCGGGACAGGGCCGTGGGCTACACCTTC.

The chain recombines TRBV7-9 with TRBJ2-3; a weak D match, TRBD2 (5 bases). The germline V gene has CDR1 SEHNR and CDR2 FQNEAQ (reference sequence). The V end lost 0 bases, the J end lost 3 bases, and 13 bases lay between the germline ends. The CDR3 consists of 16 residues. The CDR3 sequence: CASSLARATQTDTQYF. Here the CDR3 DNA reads TGTGCCAGCAGCTTAGCGCGGGCTACTCAAACAGATACGCAGTATTTT.

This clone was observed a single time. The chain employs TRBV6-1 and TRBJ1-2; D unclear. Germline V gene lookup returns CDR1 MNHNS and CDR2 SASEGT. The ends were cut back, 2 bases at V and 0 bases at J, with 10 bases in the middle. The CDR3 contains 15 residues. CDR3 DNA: TGTGCCAGCAGTGAAATCCCAGTCTCTAACTATGGCTACACCTTC. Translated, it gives CASSEIPVSNYGYTF.

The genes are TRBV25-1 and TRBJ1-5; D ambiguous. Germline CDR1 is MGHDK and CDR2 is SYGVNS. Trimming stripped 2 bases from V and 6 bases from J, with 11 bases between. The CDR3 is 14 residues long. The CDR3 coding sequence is TGTGCCAGCAGTGAAGCCGTAGGGAGTCAGCCCCAGCATTTT. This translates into CASSEAVGSQPQHF.

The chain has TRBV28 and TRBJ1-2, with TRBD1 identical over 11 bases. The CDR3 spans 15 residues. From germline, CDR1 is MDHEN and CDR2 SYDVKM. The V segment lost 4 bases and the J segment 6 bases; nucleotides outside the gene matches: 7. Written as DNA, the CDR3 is TGTGCCAGCAGTTCGTCCGGGACAGGGGGGCATGGCTACACCTTC. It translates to CASSSSGTGGHGYTF.

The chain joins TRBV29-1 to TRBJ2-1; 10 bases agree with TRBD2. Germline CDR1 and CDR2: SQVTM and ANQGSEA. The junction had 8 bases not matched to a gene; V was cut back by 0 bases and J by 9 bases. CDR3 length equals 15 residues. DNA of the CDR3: TGCAGCGTTGAAGAACTGAGCGGGAGGGCCGTTGAGCAGTTCTTC. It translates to CSVEELSGRAVEQFF.

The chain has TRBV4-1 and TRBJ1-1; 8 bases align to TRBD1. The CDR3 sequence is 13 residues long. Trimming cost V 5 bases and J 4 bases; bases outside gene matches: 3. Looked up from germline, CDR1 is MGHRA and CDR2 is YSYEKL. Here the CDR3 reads CASSDRGITEAFF. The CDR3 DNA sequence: TGCGCCAGCAGCGACAGGGGAATCACTGAAGCTTTCTTT.

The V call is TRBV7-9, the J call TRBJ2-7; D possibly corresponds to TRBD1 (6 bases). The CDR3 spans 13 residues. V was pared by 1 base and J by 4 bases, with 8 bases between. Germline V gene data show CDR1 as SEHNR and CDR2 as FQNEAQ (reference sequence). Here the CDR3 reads CASSLEQGYEQYF. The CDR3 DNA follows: TGTGCCAGCAGCTTAGAACAGGGTTACGAGCAGTACTTC.

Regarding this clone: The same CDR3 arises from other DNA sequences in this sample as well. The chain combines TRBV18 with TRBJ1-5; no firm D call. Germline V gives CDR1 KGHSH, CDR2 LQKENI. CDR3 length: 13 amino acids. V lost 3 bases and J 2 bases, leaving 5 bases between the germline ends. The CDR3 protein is CASSPGGNQPQHF. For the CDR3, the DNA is TGTGCCAGCTCACCCGGTGGCAATCAGCCCCAGCATTTT.

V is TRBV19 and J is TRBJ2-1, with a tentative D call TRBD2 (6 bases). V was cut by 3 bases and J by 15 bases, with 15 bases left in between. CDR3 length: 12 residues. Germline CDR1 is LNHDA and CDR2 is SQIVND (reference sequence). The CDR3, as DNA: TGTGCCAGTAGTATGGGGCTAGCGAAACGGTTCTTC. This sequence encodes CASSMGLAKRFF.

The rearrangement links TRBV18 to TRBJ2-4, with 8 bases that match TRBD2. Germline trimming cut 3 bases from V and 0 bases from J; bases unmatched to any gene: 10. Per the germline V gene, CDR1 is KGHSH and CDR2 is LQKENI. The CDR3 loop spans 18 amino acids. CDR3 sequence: CASSPTSGDHLAKNIQYF. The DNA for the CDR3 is TGTGCCAGCTCACCTACTAGCGGTGACCACCTAGCCAAAAACATTCAGTACTTC.

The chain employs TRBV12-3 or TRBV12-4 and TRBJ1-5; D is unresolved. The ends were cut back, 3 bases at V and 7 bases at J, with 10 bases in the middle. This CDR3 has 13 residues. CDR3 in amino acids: CASSFSLYQPQHF. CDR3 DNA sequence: TGTGCCAGCAGTTTTTCGCTCTACCAGCCCCAGCATTTT.